The clone carrying this T cell receptor beta chain was seen just once. The CDR3 sequence is 16 residues long. Germline values: CDR1 SGHDT, CDR2 YYEEEE. V was pared by 0 bases and J by 1 base, with 2 bases of the junction left unmatched. The data were obtained in a study of cytomegalovirus exposure and HLA in healthy donors. 60 Vbeta and 13 Jbeta primers were used in PCR. Method: immunoSEQ multiplex PCR; TCRdb's copy keeps in-frame clones and lacks some. The sample has more than 85,000 clones, 65% to 75% seen once. The V gene is TRBV5-6, the J gene TRBJ2-3; TRBD2 matches 10 bases. This TCR derives from a woman aged 18-30 years in good health and CMV-seropositive. Sequences were obtained from PBMCs. The chain's CDR3 is CASSLAGTSGTDTQYF. The CDR3 coding sequence is TGTGCCAGCAGCTTGGCCGGGACTAGCGGCACAGATACGCAGTATTTT.